This entry is about one T cell receptor (beta chain). The PCR was carried out with 60 Vbeta primers and 13 Jbeta primers. Clones were sequenced by immunoSEQ multiplex PCR, and TCRdb holds only the in-frame ones, with some missing. This table holds about 99,000 clones. The data are from a study of cytomegalovirus exposure and HLA in healthy donors. Trimming took off 0 bases at V and 9 bases at J, with 9 bases between the two ends. Germline V gives CDR1 SGHDN, CDR2 FVKESK. The CDR3 has 12 amino acids. V and J are TRBV14 and TRBJ2-7; D is unclear. The TCR originated in a man aged 35 to 55 in good health and CMV-seronegative. Input material: PBMCs. This chain's CDR3 is CASSQDTWAQYF. The DNA for the CDR3 is TGTGCCAGCAGCCAAGATACGTGGGCGCAGTACTTC.